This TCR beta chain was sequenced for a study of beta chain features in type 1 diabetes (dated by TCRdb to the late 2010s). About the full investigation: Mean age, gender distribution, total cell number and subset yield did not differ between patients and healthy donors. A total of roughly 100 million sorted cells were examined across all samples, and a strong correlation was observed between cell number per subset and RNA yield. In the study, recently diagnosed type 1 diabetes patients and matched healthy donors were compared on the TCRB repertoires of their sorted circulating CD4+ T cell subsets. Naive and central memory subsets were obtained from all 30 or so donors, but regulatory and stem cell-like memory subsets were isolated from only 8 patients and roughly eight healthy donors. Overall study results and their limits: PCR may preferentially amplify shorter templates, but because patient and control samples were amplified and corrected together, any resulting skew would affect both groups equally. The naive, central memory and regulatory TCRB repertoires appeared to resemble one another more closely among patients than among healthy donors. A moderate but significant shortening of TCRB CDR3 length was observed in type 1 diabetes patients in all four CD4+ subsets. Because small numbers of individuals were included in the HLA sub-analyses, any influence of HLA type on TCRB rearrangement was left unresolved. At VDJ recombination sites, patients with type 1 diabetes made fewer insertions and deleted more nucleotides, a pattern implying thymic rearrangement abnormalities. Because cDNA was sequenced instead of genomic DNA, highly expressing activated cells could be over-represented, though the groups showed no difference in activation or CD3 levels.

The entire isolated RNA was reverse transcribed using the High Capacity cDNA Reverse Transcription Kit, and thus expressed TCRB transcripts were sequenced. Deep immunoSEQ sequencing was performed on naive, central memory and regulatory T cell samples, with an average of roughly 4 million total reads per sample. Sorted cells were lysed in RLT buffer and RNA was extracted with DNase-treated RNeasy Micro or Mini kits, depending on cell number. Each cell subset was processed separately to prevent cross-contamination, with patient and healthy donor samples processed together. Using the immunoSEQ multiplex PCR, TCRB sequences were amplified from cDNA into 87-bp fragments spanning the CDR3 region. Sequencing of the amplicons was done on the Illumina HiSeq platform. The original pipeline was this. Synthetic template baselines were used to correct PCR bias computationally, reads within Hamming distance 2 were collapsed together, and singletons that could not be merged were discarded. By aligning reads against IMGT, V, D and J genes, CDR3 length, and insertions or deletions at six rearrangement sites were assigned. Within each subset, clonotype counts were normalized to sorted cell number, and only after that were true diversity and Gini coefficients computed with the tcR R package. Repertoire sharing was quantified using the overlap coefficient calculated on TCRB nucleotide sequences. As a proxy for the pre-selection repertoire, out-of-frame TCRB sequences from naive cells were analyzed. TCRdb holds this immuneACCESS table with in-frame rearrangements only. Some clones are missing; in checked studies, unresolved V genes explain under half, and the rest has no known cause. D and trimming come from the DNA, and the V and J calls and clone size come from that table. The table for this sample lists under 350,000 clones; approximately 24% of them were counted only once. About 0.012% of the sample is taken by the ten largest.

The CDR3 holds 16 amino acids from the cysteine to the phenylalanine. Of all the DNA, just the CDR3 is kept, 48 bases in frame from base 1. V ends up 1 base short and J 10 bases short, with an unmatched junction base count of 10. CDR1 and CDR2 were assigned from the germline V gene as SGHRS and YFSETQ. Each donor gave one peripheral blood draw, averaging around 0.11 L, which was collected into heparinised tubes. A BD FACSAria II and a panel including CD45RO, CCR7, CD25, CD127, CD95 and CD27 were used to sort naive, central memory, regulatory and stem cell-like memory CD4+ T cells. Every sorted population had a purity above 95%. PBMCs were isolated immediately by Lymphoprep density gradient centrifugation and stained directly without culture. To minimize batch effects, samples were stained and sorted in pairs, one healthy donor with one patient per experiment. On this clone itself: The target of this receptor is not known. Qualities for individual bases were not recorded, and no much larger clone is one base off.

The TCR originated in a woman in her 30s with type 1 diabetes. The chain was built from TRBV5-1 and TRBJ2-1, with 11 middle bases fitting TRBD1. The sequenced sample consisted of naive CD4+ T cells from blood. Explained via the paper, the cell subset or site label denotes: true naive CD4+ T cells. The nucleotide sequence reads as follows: TGCGCCAGCAGCTTGATTCCCGGACAGGGGGCGGAGGAGCAGTTCTTC. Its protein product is CASSLIPGQGAEEQFF.